A single sample gave rise to the 27 T cell receptor beta chains below, sequenced in a study of naive and memory T cell subsets. An equimolar mix of two oligonucleotides served as the beta constant-region primer for TRBC1 and TRBC2. Nested alpha and beta constant-region primers with the SP2 primer drove four PCR rounds on ligated cDNA. TCRdb fed the UMI-ligation and nested PCR reads into MiXCR, producing one record per CDR3 protein. The sample yields some 22,000 distinct CDR3 sequences, approximately 8.8% seen once. The specimen was central memory CD8+ T cells from blood. These receptors were obtained from a human donor in good health.

The gene calls are TRBV7-8 and TRBJ2-3; D gene unclear. This CDR3 region has 13 residues. V was pared by 4 bases and J by 0 bases, with 5 bases between. Germline V gene sequence: CDR1 SGHVS, CDR2 FQNEAQ. CDR3 residues: CASSSLSTDTQYF. The DNA of the CDR3 is TGTGCCAGCAGCTCCCTAAGCACAGATACGCAGTATTTT.

The sample holds a few counts of this clonotype. V and J are TRBV11-2 and TRBJ2-7; no clear D gene. V was trimmed by 3 bases and J by 2 bases, leaving 8 bases between them. CDR1 is SGHAT, CDR2 FQNNGV, per germline. The CDR3 loop spans 13 amino acids. The chain's CDR3 is CASSLLQTYEQYF. The CDR3 nucleotides are TGTGCCAGCAGCTTGCTACAGACCTACGAGCAGTACTTC.

This clonotype occurred a few times. The rearrangement uses TRBV4-3 and TRBJ2-5; 8 nucleotides match TRBD2. Trimming removed 0 bases from V and 6 bases from J; junction bases left unmatched: 6. The CDR3 covers 15 residues. Germline CDR1 reads LGHNA; CDR2 reads YSLEER. The CDR3 reads CASSQEATSAKTQYF. Written as DNA, the CDR3 is TGCGCCAGCAGCCAAGAGGCGACTAGCGCTAAGACCCAGTACTTC.

This clonotype was counted a single time. Just one base apart from a much larger clone, this may be a read error. The V and J genes are TRBV27 and TRBJ2-2, with D hard to call. CDR1 MNHEY and CDR2 SMNVEV come from the germline V gene (reference sequence). This CDR3 contains 12 residues. This CDR3 reads CARSLNIGELFF. In DNA form, the CDR3 reads TGTGCCAGAAGTTTGAACATCGGGGAGCTGTTTTTT.

This clonotype was counted only a few times. The CDR3 sequence is CASSMQGWGWTGELFF. CDR3 nucleotides: TGTGCCAGTAGTATGCAGGGCTGGGGTTGGACCGGGGAGCTGTTTTTT. The rearrangement links TRBV19 to TRBJ2-2; maybe TRBD1 (5 bases). Trimming took 3 bases from V and 5 from J, leaving 16 bases between them. CDR1 is LNHDA, CDR2 SQIVND, per germline (reference sequence). The CDR3 covers 16 residues.

This clonotype was counted only a few times. The chain uses TRBV24-1 and TRBJ2-3; no firm D call. This CDR3 spans 13 amino acids. Trimming took 4 bases from V and 6 from J, leaving 10 bases between them. Germline lookup yields CDR1 KGHDR and CDR2 SFDVKD. The CDR3 loop is CATSDWLADTQYF. In nucleotides, the CDR3 is TGTGCCACCAGTGACTGGCTCGCGGATACGCAGTATTTT.

The chain employs TRBV28 and TRBJ2-7; D possibly uses TRBD1 or TRBD2 (6 bases each). Trimming shortened V by 1 base and J by 0 bases, and 13 bases separated the two germline ends. The CDR3 runs to 16 residues. Germline V gives CDR1 MDHEN, CDR2 SYDVKM. Here the CDR3 DNA reads TGTGCCAGCAGTTTATCTCGGGGGCCCTCCTCCTACGAGCAGTACTTC. Translated: CASSLSRGPSSYEQYF.

This clonotype has just a few counts. CDR3 sequence reads: CASSPVAEGPHYEQYF. The DNA for the CDR3 is TGTGCCAGCAGTCCGGTAGCGGAGGGACCTCACTACGAGCAGTACTTC. The chain couples TRBV14 to TRBJ2-7; maybe TRBD2 (6 bases). From germline, CDR1 is SGHDN and CDR2 FVKESK. The CDR3 is made up of 16 amino acids. V was trimmed by 6 bases and J by 3 bases, leaving 21 bases between them.

V gene TRBV5-8 combines with J gene TRBJ2-3, with 7 bases matching TRBD1. The trim removed 4 bases at V and 0 bases at J, leaving 5 bases unmatched. The CDR3 length is 15 residues. Germline V CDR1 and CDR2: SGHTS, YDEGEE. The CDR3 is CASSAGTVSTDTQYF. Written as DNA, the CDR3 is TGTGCCAGCAGCGCCGGGACAGTGAGCACAGATACGCAGTATTTT.

This clonotype was seen a few times. V usage is TRBV18 and J usage is TRBJ2-1, with TRBD1 matching over 10 bases. The CDR3 contains 16 residues. V lost 2 bases, J lost 3 bases, and 4 bases stayed unmatched. Germline CDR1 and CDR2: KGHSH and LQKENI. The CDR3 DNA sequence: TGTGCCAGCTCACCAGGTTGGGACAGGGGCTACAATGAGCAGTTCTTC. Translating it yields CASSPGWDRGYNEQFF. The whole variable domain, remainder taken from reference TRBV18 and TRBJ2-1, is NAGVMQNPRHLVRRRGQEARLRCSPMKGHSHVYWYRQLPEEGLKFMVYLQKENIIDESGMPKERFSAEFPKEGPSILRIQQVVRGDSAAYFCASSPGWDRGYNEQFFGPGTRLTVL.

This clonotype was found a few times. The V call is TRBV7-9, the J call TRBJ2-5; tentatively, D is TRBD2 (6 bases). CDR3 length: 16 residues. In germline, CDR1 is SEHNR, CDR2 FQNEAQ (reference sequence). V lost 2 bases and J lost 5, with 18 bases in between. The CDR3 is CASSLSFGGVIETQYF. CDR3 sequence (DNA): TGTGCCAGCAGCTTAAGTTTTGGAGGGGTCATTGAGACCCAGTACTTC.

This clonotype was observed a handful of times. A read error may account for a junction end that differs from germline. The chain has TRBV7-6 and TRBJ2-2; unclear D gene. CDR1 and CDR2 from the germline V gene are SGHVS and FNYEAQ. The CDR3 sequence is 12 residues long. CDR3 region: CTSSRITGELFF. The CDR3 region has the DNA TGTACCAGCAGCCGGATCACCGGGGAGCTGTTTTTT. Based on the CDR3 plus reference TRBV7-6 and TRBJ2-2, the full variable domain is GAGVSQSPRYKVTKRGQDVALRCDPISGHVSLYWYRQALGQGPEFLTYFNYEAQQDKSGLPNDRFSAERPEGSISTLTIQRTEQRDSAMYRCTSSRITGELFFGEGSRLTVL.

This chain links TRBV6-2 or TRBV6-3 with TRBJ2-7; 9 positions match TRBD2. Germline assignment: CDR1 MNHEY and CDR2 SVGEGT. The CDR3 contains 15 residues. The trim removed 7 bases at V and 4 bases at J, leaving 11 bases unmatched. CDR3 bases: TGTGCCAGCATGGTTAGCGGGAGTTTTGGATACGAGCAGTACTTC. It is translated as CASMVSGSFGYEQYF.

This chain links TRBV30 with TRBJ2-1; TRBD1 or TRBD2 may be the D gene (5 bases each). The CDR3 has 14 residues. CDR1 is GTSNPN, CDR2 SVGIG, per germline (reference sequence). Trimming removed 1 base from V and 9 bases from J, with 16 bases in between. CDR3 loop: CAWSGGSGLGEQFF. The DNA of the CDR3 is TGTGCCTGGAGTGGAGGGTCAGGGTTGGGTGAGCAGTTCTTC.

The sample holds a few counts of this clonotype. V gene TRBV20-1 combines with J gene TRBJ1-1; tentative D call: TRBD1 (5 bases). V was pared by 6 bases and J by 1 base, with 15 bases between. The CDR3 consists of 14 residues. Germline CDR1 DFQATT, CDR2 SNEGSKA (reference sequence). This chain's CDR3 is CSAKGTKGNTEAFF. CDR3 in DNA: TGCAGTGCCAAAGGGACCAAAGGGAACACTGAAGCTTTCTTT.

This clonotype was seen many times. The CDR3 bases are TGTGCCAGCAGTTACTCAGGGCCGGATGAAAAACTGTTTTTT. It yields the protein CASSYSGPDEKLFF. The chain employs TRBV6-5 and TRBJ1-4; D gene unclear. Germline assignment: CDR1 MNHEY and CDR2 SVGAGI. The CDR3 has 14 residues. V was cut by 0 bases and J by 6 bases, with 8 bases left in between.

CDR3 in amino acids: CATAPSGANVLTF. CDR3 nucleotides: TGTGCCACCGCCCCCTCTGGGGCCAACGTCCTGACTTTC. This chain links TRBV24-1 with TRBJ2-6; unclear D gene. Trimming left V 9 bases short and J 0 bases short, with 5 bases between. Looked up from germline, CDR1 is KGHDR and CDR2 is SFDVKD. The CDR3 sequence is 13 residues long.

The chain employs TRBV29-1 and TRBJ2-1, with D possibly called TRBD1 or TRBD2 (6 bases each). Deletions cut 3 bases from V and 8 bases from J, with 14 bases between. This CDR3 has 13 residues. Germline V CDR1 and CDR2: SQVTM, ANQGSEA. DNA for the CDR3: TGCAGCGTTGAGTGGGGGGCGGGCGATGAGCAGTTCTTC. Translated: CSVEWGAGDEQFF.

About this clonotype itself: A much larger clone differs from this one at a single base, so this may be a read error. This rearrangement joins TRBV9 to TRBJ2-1, with D tentatively TRBD2 (7 bases). CDR1 SGDLS and CDR2 YYNGEE come from the germline V gene. This CDR3 spans 13 amino acids. Trimming shortened V by 9 bases and J by 7 bases, and 17 bases separated the two germline ends. CDR3 nucleotides: TGTGCCATCGGGGGGCTAGCTTTGAATGAGCAGTTCTTC. Amino acid sequence: CAIGGLALNEQFF.

The rearrangement joins TRBV27 to TRBJ2-7, with D unresolved. Deletions cut 6 bases from V and 4 bases from J, with 13 bases between. From germline, CDR1 is MNHEY and CDR2 SMNVEV (reference sequence). The CDR3 has 13 amino acids. The CDR3 bases are TGTGCCAGCAGCCCAGGCTTTGGGTACGAGCAGTACTTC. Protein sequence: CASSPGFGYEQYF.

V gene TRBV12-3 or TRBV12-4 combines with J gene TRBJ2-2; 7 nucleotides line up with TRBD2. This CDR3 spans 15 amino acids. V lost 5 bases and J lost 5; bases outside the gene matches: 8. The CDR3 spells CASSPDGRETGELFF. Here the CDR3 DNA reads TGTGCCAGCAGTCCCGATGGGCGGGAGACCGGGGAGCTGTTTTTT.

The V and J genes are TRBV5-4 and TRBJ2-2; tentatively, D is TRBD1 (5 bases). CDR3 length: 15 residues. Per the germline V gene, CDR1 is SGHNT and CDR2 is YYREEE (reference sequence). Deletions cut 4 bases from V and 2 bases from J, with 12 bases between. CDR3 bases: TGTGCCAGCAGCGCCGACAGTACAAACACCGGGGAGCTGTTTTTT. Its protein product is CASSADSTNTGELFF.

The chain joins TRBV12-5 to TRBJ2-2; tentatively, D is TRBD2 (6 bases). This CDR3 comprises 16 residues. Germline V gene sequence: CDR1 LGHNT, CDR2 FRNRAP. V was pared by 7 bases and J by 7 bases, with 22 bases between. CDR3 in amino acids: CASVFSTEGGGGELFF. DNA of the CDR3: TGTGCTAGTGTCTTCTCGACAGAGGGAGGAGGCGGGGAGCTGTTTTTT.

DNA for the CDR3: TGTGCCAGCAGCCAAGTCAGTGCTAGCGGGAGTGTGCCCTACAATGAGCAGTTCTTC. Protein product: CASSQVSASGSVPYNEQFF. This sequence joins TRBV3-1 and TRBJ2-1; 10 bases align to TRBD2. The germline CDR1 and CDR2 sequences are LGHDT and YNNKEL (reference sequence). V lost 1 base and J lost 2; bases outside the gene matches: 11. The CDR3 extends over 19 amino acids.

In this sample, this clonotype turned up a few times. This chain links TRBV6-2 or TRBV6-3 with TRBJ2-7, with a possible D match to TRBD2 (6 bases). V was trimmed by 2 bases and J by 4 bases, leaving 9 bases between them. The CDR3 loop spans 13 amino acids. Germline loops: CDR1 MNHEY, CDR2 SVGEGT. The CDR3 loop is CASSYAGNYEQYF. In DNA, the CDR3 is TGTGCCAGCAGTTACGCGGGGAATTACGAGCAGTACTTC.

This clonotype was seen more than once but under ten times. This chain connects TRBV6-5 to TRBJ1-2; 9 nucleotides line up with TRBD1. The CDR3 totals 23 residues. The V gene's germline CDR1 is MNHEY and CDR2 SVGAGI. V was pared by 0 bases and J by 3 bases, with 26 bases of the junction left unmatched. This CDR3 is CASSYSSSIFNSRTGEKDYGYTF. CDR3 DNA sequence: TGTGCCAGCAGTTACTCGAGTTCTATATTTAATTCACGGACAGGGGAAAAGGACTATGGCTACACCTTC.

V and J are TRBV20-1 and TRBJ2-7, with 7 bases lining up with TRBD1. Losses at the gene ends were 1 base for V and 5 bases for J; bases not matched to a gene: 8. The germline V gene encodes CDR1 DFQATT and CDR2 SNEGSKA (reference sequence). The CDR3 runs 14 residues. CDR3 protein: CSARARTGWDEQYF. The CDR3 DNA reads TGCAGTGCTAGAGCCCGGACAGGATGGGACGAGCAGTACTTC.